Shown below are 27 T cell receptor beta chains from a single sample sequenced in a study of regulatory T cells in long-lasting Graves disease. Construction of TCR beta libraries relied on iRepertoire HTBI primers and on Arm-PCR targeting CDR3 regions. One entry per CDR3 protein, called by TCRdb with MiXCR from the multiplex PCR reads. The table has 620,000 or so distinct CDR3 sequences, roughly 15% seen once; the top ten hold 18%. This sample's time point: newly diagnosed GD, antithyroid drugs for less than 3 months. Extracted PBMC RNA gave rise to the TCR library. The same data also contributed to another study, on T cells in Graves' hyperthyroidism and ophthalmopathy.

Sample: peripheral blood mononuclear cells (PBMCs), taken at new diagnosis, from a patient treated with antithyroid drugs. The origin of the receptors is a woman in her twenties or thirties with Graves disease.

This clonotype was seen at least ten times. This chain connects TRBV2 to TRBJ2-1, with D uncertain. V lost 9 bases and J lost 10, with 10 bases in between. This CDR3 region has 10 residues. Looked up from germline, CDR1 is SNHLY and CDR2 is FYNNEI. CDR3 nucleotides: TGTGCCAGTTTTAGTGGAGAGCAGTTCTTC. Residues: CASFSGEQFF.

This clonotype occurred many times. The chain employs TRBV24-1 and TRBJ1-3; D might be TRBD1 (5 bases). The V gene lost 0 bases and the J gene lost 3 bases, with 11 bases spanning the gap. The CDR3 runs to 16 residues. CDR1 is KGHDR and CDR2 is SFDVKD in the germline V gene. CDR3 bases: TGTGCCACCAGTGATTTGGAGGGGCGCCTTGGAAACACCATATATTTT. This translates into CATSDLEGRLGNTIYF.

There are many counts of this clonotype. This chain's CDR3 is CASSEAEQGIYEQYF. Here the CDR3 DNA reads TGTGCCAGCAGTGAAGCAGAACAGGGGATCTACGAGCAGTACTTC. The chain uses TRBV6-1 and TRBJ2-7, with TRBD1 matching 7 bases. CDR1 and CDR2 (germline): MNHNS, SASEGT. Trimming took 0 bases from V and 3 from J; bases not matched to a gene: 5. This CDR3 comprises 15 residues.

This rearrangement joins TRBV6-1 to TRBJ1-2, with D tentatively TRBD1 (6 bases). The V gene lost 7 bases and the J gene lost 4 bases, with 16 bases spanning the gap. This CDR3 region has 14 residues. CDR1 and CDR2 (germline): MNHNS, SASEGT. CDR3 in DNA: TGTGCCAGCACTTCGCGGCGGACAGCCTATGGCTACACCTTC. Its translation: CASTSRRTAYGYTF.

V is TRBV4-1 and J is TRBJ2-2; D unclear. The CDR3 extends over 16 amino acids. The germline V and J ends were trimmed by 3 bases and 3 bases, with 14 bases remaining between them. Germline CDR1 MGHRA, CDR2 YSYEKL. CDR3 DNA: TGCGCCAGCAGCCACGTCGACTTTCCTTACACCGGGGAGCTGTTTTTT. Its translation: CASSHVDFPYTGELFF.

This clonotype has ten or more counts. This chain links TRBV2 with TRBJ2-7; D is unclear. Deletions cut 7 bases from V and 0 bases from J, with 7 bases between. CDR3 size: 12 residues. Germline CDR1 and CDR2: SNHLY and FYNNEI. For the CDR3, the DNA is TGTGCCAGCATCGGCCCCTCCTACGAGCAGTACTTC. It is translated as CASIGPSYEQYF.

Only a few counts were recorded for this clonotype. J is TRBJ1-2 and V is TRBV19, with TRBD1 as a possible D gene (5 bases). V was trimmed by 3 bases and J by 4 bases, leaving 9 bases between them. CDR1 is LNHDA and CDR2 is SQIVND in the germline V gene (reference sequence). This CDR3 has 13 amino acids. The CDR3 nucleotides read TGTGCCAGTAGTATGCAGGGAATCTATGGCTACACCTTC. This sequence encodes CASSMQGIYGYTF.

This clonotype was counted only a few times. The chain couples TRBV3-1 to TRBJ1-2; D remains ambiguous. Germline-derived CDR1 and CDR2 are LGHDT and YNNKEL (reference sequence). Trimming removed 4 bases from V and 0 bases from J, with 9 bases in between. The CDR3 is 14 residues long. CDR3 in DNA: TGTGCCAGCAGCCCGGACGGTGCTAACTATGGCTACACCTTC. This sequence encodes CASSPDGANYGYTF.

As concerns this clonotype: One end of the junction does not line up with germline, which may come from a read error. For the CDR3, the DNA is TGCGCCAGCAGCTTGGCCGGGCTAGCGGGAGGTAATGAGCAGTCCTTC. It specifies CASSLAGLAGGNEQSF. The chain links TRBV5-1 to TRBJ2-1; 11 bases line up with TRBD2. The CDR3 spans 16 residues. Germline CDR1 is SGHRS and CDR2 is YFSETQ.

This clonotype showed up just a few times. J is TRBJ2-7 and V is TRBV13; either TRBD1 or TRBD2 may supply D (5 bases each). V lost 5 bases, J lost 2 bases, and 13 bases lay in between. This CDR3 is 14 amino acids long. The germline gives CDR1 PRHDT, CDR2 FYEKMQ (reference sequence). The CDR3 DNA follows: TGTGCCAGCAGCCACTCCGGGGCCGCCTACGAGCAGTACTTC. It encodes CASSHSGAAYEQYF.

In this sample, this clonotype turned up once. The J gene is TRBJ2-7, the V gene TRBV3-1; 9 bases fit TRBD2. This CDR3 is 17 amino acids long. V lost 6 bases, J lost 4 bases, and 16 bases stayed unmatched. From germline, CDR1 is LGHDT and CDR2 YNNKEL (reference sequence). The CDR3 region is CASSLSREGSKRYEQYF. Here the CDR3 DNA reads TGTGCCAGCAGTCTCTCGCGGGAGGGCTCTAAGAGGTACGAGCAGTACTTC.

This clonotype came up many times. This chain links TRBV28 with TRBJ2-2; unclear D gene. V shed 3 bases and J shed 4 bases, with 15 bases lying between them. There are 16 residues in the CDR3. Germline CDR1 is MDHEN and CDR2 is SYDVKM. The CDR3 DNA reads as TGTGCCAGCAGTTTTCGTGGAGTAATAATCACCGGGGAGCTGTTTTTT. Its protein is CASSFRGVIITGELFF.

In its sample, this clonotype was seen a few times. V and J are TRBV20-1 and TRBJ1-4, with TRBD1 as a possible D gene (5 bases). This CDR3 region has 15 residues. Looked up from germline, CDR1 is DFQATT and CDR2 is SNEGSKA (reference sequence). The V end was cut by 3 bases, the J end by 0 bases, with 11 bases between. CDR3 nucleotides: TGCAGTGCTAGTGTGGGGGGTACAACTAATGAAAAACTGTTTTTT. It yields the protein CSASVGGTTNEKLFF.

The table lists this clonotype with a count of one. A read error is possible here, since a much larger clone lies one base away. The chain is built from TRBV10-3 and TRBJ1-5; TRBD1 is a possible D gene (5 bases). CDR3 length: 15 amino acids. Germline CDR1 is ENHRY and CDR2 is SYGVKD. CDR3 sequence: CATSDSGLSGQPQHF. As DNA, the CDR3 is TGTGCCACCAGTGACTCAGGGCTTTCAGGTCAGCCCCAGCATTTT.

The CDR3: CASSPWSSVSNEQFF. CDR3 sequence (DNA): TGTGCCAGCTCACCATGGTCTAGCGTCAGCAATGAGCAGTTCTTC. The chain recombines TRBV18 with TRBJ2-1, with a weak D call TRBD2 (6 bases). The CDR3 runs to 15 residues. V lost 2 bases and J lost 6, with 14 bases in between. CDR1 and CDR2 from the germline V gene are KGHSH and LQKENI. Filled out from reference TRBV18 and TRBJ2-1, the complete variable domain reads NAGVMQNPRHLVRRRGQEARLRCSPMKGHSHVYWYRQLPEEGLKFMVYLQKENIIDESGMPKERFSAEFPKEGPSILRIQQVVRGDSAAYFCASSPWSSVSNEQFFGPGTRLTVL.

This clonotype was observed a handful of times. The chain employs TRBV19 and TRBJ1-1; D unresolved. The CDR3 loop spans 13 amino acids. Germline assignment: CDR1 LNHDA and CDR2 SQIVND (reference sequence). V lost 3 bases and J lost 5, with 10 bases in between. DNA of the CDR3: TGTGCCAGTAGTATTAACCGGGCTACTGAAGCTTTCTTT. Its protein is CASSINRATEAFF.

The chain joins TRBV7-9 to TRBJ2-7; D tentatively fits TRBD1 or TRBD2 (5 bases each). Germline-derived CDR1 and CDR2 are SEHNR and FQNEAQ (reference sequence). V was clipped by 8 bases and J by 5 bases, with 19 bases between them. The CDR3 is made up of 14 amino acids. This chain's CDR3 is CASHGTPPRDEQYF. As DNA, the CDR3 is TGTGCCAGCCATGGGACCCCACCTCGTGACGAGCAGTACTTC.

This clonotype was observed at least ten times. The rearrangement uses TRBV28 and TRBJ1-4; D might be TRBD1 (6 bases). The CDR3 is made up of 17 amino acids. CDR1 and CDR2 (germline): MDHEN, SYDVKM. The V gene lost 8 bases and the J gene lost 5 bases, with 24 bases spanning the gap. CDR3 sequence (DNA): TGTGCCAGCTACCGGGGGCTTAGTTCAGTTGTGAATGAAAAACTGTTTTTT. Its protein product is CASYRGLSSVVNEKLFF. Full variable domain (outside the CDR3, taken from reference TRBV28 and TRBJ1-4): DVKVTQSSRYLVKRTGEKVFLECVQDMDHENMFWYRQDPGLGLRLIYFSYDVKMKEKGDIPEGYSVSREKKERFSLILESASTNQTSMYLCASYRGLSSVVNEKLFFGSGTQLSVL.

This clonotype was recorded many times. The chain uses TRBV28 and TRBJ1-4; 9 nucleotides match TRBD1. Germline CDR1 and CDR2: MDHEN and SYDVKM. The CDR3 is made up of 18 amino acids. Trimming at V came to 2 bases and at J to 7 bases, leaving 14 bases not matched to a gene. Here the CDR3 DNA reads TGTGCCAGCAGTTTACGGACATTGGGACAGGGTGGTTCTGAAAAACTGTTTTTT. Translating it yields CASSLRTLGQGGSEKLFF.

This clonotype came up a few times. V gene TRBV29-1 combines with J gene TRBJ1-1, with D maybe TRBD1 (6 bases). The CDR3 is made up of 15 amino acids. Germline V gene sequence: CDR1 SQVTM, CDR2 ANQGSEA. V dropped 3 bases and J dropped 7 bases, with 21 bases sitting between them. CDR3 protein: CSVERRGEGRNEAFF. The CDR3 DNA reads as TGCAGCGTTGAGAGGAGGGGGGAGGGAAGAAATGAAGCTTTCTTT.

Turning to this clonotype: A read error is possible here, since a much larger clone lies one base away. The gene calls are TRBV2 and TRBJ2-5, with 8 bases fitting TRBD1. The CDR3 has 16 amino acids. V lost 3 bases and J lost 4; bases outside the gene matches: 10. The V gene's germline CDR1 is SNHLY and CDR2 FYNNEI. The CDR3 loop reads CASSDSIRGRGETQYF. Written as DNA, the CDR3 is TGTGCCAGCAGTGATTCCATCAGGGGGCGCGGAGAGACCCAGTACTTC.

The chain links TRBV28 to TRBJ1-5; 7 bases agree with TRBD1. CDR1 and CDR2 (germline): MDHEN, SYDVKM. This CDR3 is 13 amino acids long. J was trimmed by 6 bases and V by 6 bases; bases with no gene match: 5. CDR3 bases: TGTGCCAGCAGGACACAGGGGTCTCAGCCCCAGCATTTT. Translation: CASRTQGSQPQHF.

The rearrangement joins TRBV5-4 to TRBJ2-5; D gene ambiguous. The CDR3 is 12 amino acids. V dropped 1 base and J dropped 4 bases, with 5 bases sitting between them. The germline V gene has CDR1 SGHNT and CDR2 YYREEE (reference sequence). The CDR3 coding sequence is TGTGCCAGCAGCTTGTCCCCAGAGACCCAGTACTTC. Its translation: CASSLSPETQYF. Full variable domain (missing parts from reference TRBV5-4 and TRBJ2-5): ETGVTQSPTHLIKTRGQQVTLRCSSQSGHNTVSWYQQALGQGPQFIFQYYREEENGRGNFPPRFSGLQFPNYSSELNVNALELDDSALYLCASSLSPETQYFGPGTRLLVL.

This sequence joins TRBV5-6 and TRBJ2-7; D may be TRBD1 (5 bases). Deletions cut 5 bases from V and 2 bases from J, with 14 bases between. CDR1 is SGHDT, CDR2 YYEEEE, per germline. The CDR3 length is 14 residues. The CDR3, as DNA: TGTGCCAGCAGGTACCAGGGATCCCCCTACGAGCAGTACTTC. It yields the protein CASRYQGSPYEQYF.

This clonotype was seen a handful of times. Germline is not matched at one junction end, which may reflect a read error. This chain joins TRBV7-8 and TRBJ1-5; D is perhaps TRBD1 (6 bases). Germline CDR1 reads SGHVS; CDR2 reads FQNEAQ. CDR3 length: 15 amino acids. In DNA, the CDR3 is TGTGCCAGCGGCTTAGACGGACAGAACAATCAGCCCCAGCATTTT. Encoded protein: CASGLDGQNNQPQHF.

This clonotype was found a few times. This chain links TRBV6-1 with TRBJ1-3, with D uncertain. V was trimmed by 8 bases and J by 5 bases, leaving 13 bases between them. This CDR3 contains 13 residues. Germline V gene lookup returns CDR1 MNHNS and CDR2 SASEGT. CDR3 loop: CASLSPRRNTIYF. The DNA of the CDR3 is TGTGCCAGCTTGAGCCCCCGAAGAAACACCATATATTTT.

This CDR3 reads CASRPGVSGANVLTF. The CDR3 DNA is TGTGCCAGCAGGCCGGGGGTCTCTGGGGCCAACGTCCTGACTTTC. V is TRBV7-9 and J is TRBJ2-6; a weak D match, TRBD2 (6 bases). V was cut by 6 bases and J by 0 bases, with 9 bases left in between. The CDR3 loop spans 15 amino acids. Germline CDR1 and CDR2: SEHNR and FQNEAQ (reference sequence).